A single sample gave rise to the 29 T cell receptor beta chains below, sequenced in a study of blood T cell repertoires in COVID-19. Repertoires were generated with immunoSEQ multiplex PCR, while TCRdb's copy carries only in-frame clones and drops some. Among some 170,000 clones listed, around 80% were seen once. Sequenced: peripheral blood. These receptors came from a woman in her seventies with acute or convalescent COVID-19.

The rearrangement joins TRBV30 to TRBJ1-3; D is perhaps TRBD1 (6 bases). The CDR3 sequence is 13 residues long. Germline CDR1 and CDR2: GTSNPN and SVGIG (reference sequence). V was trimmed by 6 bases and J by 4 bases, leaving 13 bases between them. CDR3 in DNA: TGTGCCTGCAACACAGGGTCCGGAAACACCATATATTTT. It encodes CACNTGSGNTIYF.

V gene TRBV7-2 combines with J gene TRBJ1-2; TRBD1 aligns across 9 bases. Germline V lookup: CDR1 SGHTA, CDR2 FQGNSA. Germline trimming cut 5 bases from V and 5 bases from J; bases unmatched to any gene: 6. The CDR3 sequence is 14 residues long. In DNA, the CDR3 is TGTGCCAGCAGCGTCCGGGACAGGGCTTATGGCTACACCTTC. This codes for CASSVRDRAYGYTF.

The chain links TRBV28 to TRBJ1-2; 7 bases line up with TRBD1. CDR1 is MDHEN and CDR2 is SYDVKM in the germline V gene. There are 11 residues in the CDR3. With V trimmed by 10 bases and J by 8 bases, 7 bases remained unmatched. The CDR3 reads CAIRDRQGYTF. DNA of the CDR3: TGTGCCATACGGGACAGACAAGGCTACACCTTC.

The genes are TRBV25-1 and TRBJ2-1; weak D call: TRBD2 (5 bases). This CDR3 region has 14 residues. The germline V and J ends were trimmed by 3 bases and 7 bases, with 13 bases remaining between them. Germline V gene lookup returns CDR1 MGHDK and CDR2 SYGVNS. The CDR3 DNA follows: TGTGCCAGCAGTGACACGGGAAAAGTGAATGAGCAGTTCTTC. Its protein product is CASSDTGKVNEQFF.

A few counts support this clone. Other DNA sequences in the same sample also yield this CDR3. The CDR3 spells CASSPRQGTTEAFF. CDR3 nucleotides: TGTGCCAGCTCACCACGACAGGGTACCACTGAAGCTTTCTTT. This chain joins TRBV18 and TRBJ1-1, with 7 positions matching TRBD1. CDR3 length: 14 residues. Germline lookup yields CDR1 KGHSH and CDR2 LQKENI. The trim removed 1 base at V and 4 bases at J, leaving 3 bases unmatched.

This sequence joins TRBV6-1 and TRBJ2-7; possible D gene TRBD2, 5 bases. This CDR3 spans 13 amino acids. Deletions cut 6 bases from V and 2 bases from J, with 11 bases between. Germline V CDR1 and CDR2: MNHNS, SASEGT. CDR3: CASRGLSPYEQYF. CDR3 coding DNA: TGTGCCAGCAGAGGACTGAGTCCCTACGAGCAGTACTTC.

V gene TRBV6-2 or TRBV6-3 combines with J gene TRBJ1-5; D is unclear. V was cut by 7 bases and J by 6 bases, with 13 bases left in between. The CDR3 has 13 amino acids. Per the germline V gene, CDR1 is MNHEY and CDR2 is SVGEGT. The DNA for the CDR3 is TGTGCCAGCACCCCGAGTAAGATTCAGCCCCAGCATTTT. This gives the protein CASTPSKIQPQHF.

This chain links TRBV23-1 with TRBJ1-2, with 7 nucleotides matching TRBD1. TRBV23-1 is classed as an ORF, of uncertain function. V lost 0 bases, J lost 5 bases, and 18 bases stayed unmatched. The CDR3 covers 19 residues. CDR3 protein: CASSQSVYRGPPSPYGYTF. The CDR3 DNA reads TGCGCCAGCAGTCAATCTGTGTACAGGGGCCCCCCTTCACCTTATGGCTACACCTTC.

This clone was recorded a few times. The rearrangement links TRBV29-1 to TRBJ2-1; 9 bases align to TRBD2. CDR1 and CDR2 from the germline V gene are SQVTM and ANQGSEA. This CDR3 has 17 amino acids. V trimming: 0 bases; J trimming: 7 bases; junction bases outside the gene matches: 13. CDR3 in amino acids: CSVEDRGLSGRLNEQFF. The CDR3 nucleotides are TGCAGCGTTGAAGATCGGGGACTGAGCGGGAGGCTTAATGAGCAGTTCTTC.

The CDR3 is CAISESRQGNYEQYF. DNA of the CDR3: TGTGCCATCAGTGAGTCTAGACAGGGTAACTACGAGCAGTACTTC. The J gene is TRBJ2-7, the V gene TRBV10-3, with 7 bases that match TRBD1. Germline V gene lookup returns CDR1 ENHRY and CDR2 SYGVKD. V lost 0 bases and J lost 3; bases outside the gene matches: 5. The CDR3 is 15 amino acids.

This chain connects TRBV14 to TRBJ1-1, with TRBD1 identical over 8 bases. The germline gives CDR1 SGHDN, CDR2 FVKESK. The J segment lost 9 bases and the V segment lost 1 base, leaving 4 bases of the junction unmatched. CDR3 length: 13 amino acids. The CDR3 spells CASSQVRTGQAFF. For the CDR3, the DNA is TGTGCCAGCAGCCAAGTTAGGACAGGGCAAGCTTTCTTT. Together with reference TRBV14 and TRBJ1-1, the CDR3 gives the full variable domain: EAGVTQFPSHSVIEKGQTVTLRCDPISGHDNLYWYRRVMGKEIKFLLHFVKESKQDESGMPNNRFLAERTGGTYSTLKVQPAELEDSGVYFCASSQVRTGQAFFGQGTRLTVV.

The rearrangement links TRBV5-4 to TRBJ1-6, with D perhaps TRBD1 (5 bases). CDR3 length equals 15 residues. Germline values: CDR1 SGHNT, CDR2 YYREEE (reference sequence). V lost 0 bases to trimming and J lost 7 bases, with 11 bases between them. DNA of the CDR3: TGTGCCAGCAGCTTGGGGGATGGGGGGAATTCACCCCTCCACTTT. Protein: CASSLGDGGNSPLHF.

The V and J genes are TRBV10-3 and TRBJ1-2; 8 bases line up with TRBD1. V trimming: 3 bases; J trimming: 4 bases; junction bases outside the gene matches: 4. The CDR3 runs to 14 residues. Germline V lookup: CDR1 ENHRY, CDR2 SYGVKD. The CDR3 is CAISDGQGAYGYTF. The CDR3 bases are TGTGCCATCAGTGACGGGCAGGGGGCCTATGGCTACACCTTC.

The chain recombines TRBV19 with TRBJ1-5; the D is unclear. This CDR3 is 13 amino acids long. CDR1 and CDR2 (germline): LNHDA, SQIVND (reference sequence). Trimming stripped 3 bases from V and 4 bases from J, with 7 bases between. CDR3 residues: CASSMVENQPQHF. In DNA, the CDR3 is TGTGCCAGTAGTATGGTTGAGAATCAGCCCCAGCATTTT.

The sample holds a few counts of this clone. The chain carries TRBV9 and TRBJ2-2; 11 bases agree with TRBD2. This CDR3 contains 20 residues. J was trimmed by 0 bases and V by 7 bases; bases with no gene match: 17. The germline CDR1 and CDR2 sequences are SGDLS and YYNGEE. CDR3 DNA sequence: TGTGCCAGCGCACCCCGAACTAGCGGGGGCCCCATTGCGAACACCGGGGAGCTGTTTTTT. This encodes CASAPRTSGGPIANTGELFF.

This chain joins TRBV4-1 and TRBJ1-1, with a possible D match to TRBD1 (5 bases). The V gene's germline CDR1 is MGHRA and CDR2 YSYEKL. The length of the CDR3 is 15 residues. Trimming took off 1 base at V and 0 bases at J, with 9 bases between the two ends. The CDR3 loop is CASSQAVRVNTEAFF. For the CDR3, the DNA is TGCGCCAGCAGCCAAGCGGTCAGGGTGAACACTGAAGCTTTCTTT.

V and J are TRBV7-3 and TRBJ1-5; D might be TRBD1 (5 bases). V was shortened by 6 bases and J by 3 bases, with 6 bases between the two germline ends. The CDR3 extends over 12 amino acids. Germline V gene sequence: CDR1 SGHTA, CDR2 FQGTGA. CDR3 in DNA: TGTGCCAGCAGGGGACTCAATCAGCCCCAGCATTTT. Its translation: CASRGLNQPQHF.

This clone has a handful of counts. The genes are TRBV7-9 and TRBJ1-2, with TRBD1 matching over 7 bases. Germline CDR1 and CDR2: SEHNR and FQNEAQ (reference sequence). After removal of 5 bases from V and 8 bases from J, the junction contained 11 bases not matched to a gene. CDR3 length equals 14 residues. The DNA of the CDR3 is TGTGCCAGCAGCACCCCAGGGAAAGGGGGCGGCTACACCTTC. Protein sequence: CASSTPGKGGGYTF.

This chain uses TRBV28 with TRBJ2-2; 7 bases are shared with TRBD1. V was clipped by 7 bases and J by 1 base; unmatched bases: 6. Germline CDR1 MDHEN, CDR2 SYDVKM. The CDR3 extends over 15 amino acids. The CDR3 spells CASNTGTVNTGELFF. CDR3 DNA: TGTGCCAGCAACACCGGGACAGTGAACACCGGGGAGCTGTTTTTT.

The chain recombines TRBV25-1 with TRBJ2-3; D not certain. Germline V CDR1 and CDR2: MGHDK, SYGVNS. Deletions cut 4 bases from V and 2 bases from J, with 4 bases between. The CDR3 contains 12 residues. The CDR3 reads CASSGHTDTQYF. In DNA, the CDR3 is TGTGCCAGCAGTGGACACACAGATACGCAGTATTTT.

This chain joins TRBV5-4 and TRBJ1-3; D is unclear. Trimming pared 0 bases from V and 8 bases from J, leaving 9 bases between. Germline values: CDR1 SGHNT, CDR2 YYREEE (reference sequence). CDR3 length: 13 amino acids. CDR3 in amino acids: CASSLGRRYTIYF. CDR3 nucleotide sequence: TGTGCCAGCAGCTTGGGCCGGAGGTACACCATATATTTT.

The chain links TRBV2 to TRBJ1-2, with 10 nucleotides matching TRBD1. V shed 6 bases and J 8 bases; nucleotides not matched to a gene: 6. In germline, CDR1 is SNHLY, CDR2 FYNNEI. The CDR3 extends over 13 amino acids. CDR3 DNA sequence: TGTGCCAGCAGAGGGACAGGGGACGAGGGCTACACCTTC. Protein product: CASRGTGDEGYTF.

The V and J genes are TRBV7-2 and TRBJ2-5; 10 bases are shared with TRBD2. V lost 2 bases, J lost 3 bases, and 6 bases stayed unmatched. Germline-derived CDR1 and CDR2 are SGHTA and FQGNSA. The CDR3 has 16 residues. CDR3 in DNA: TGTGCCAGCAGCTTAAGGCCTAGCGGGGGCAAAGAGACCCAGTACTTC. This sequence encodes CASSLRPSGGKETQYF.

The chain employs TRBV19 and TRBJ1-4; D gene uncertain. Per germline, CDR1 LNHDA and CDR2 SQIVND (reference sequence). Trimming removed 4 bases from V and 3 bases from J, with 12 bases in between. The CDR3 is 15 residues long. CDR3 amino acids: CASSTEGAPNEKLFF. CDR3 nucleotides: TGTGCCAGTAGTACCGAGGGTGCTCCTAATGAAAAACTGTTTTTT.

The rearrangement uses TRBV12-3 or TRBV12-4 and TRBJ1-6, with D possibly matching TRBD1 (6 bases). V was clipped by 6 bases and J by 7 bases, with 10 bases between them. The CDR3 is made up of 13 amino acids. The CDR3 DNA is TGTGCCAGCAGCCGGGACATCAATTCACCCCTCCACTTT. Protein: CASSRDINSPLHF.

The chain joins TRBV19 to TRBJ2-2, with TRBD1 as a possible D gene (6 bases). The CDR3 is made up of 14 amino acids. Germline CDR1 LNHDA, CDR2 SQIVND (reference sequence). Trimming removed 5 bases at V and 7 bases at J, with 14 bases between. Written as DNA, the CDR3 is TGTGCCAGTAGTCCCGAAACAGGGATCGGGGAGCTGTTTTTT. Protein product: CASSPETGIGELFF.

J is TRBJ2-7 and V is TRBV19; TRBD1 aligns across 9 bases. CDR3 length equals 14 residues. Unmatched junction bases numbered 6, after V lost 7 bases and J lost 2 bases. Per the germline V gene, CDR1 is LNHDA and CDR2 is SQIVND (reference sequence). The chain's CDR3 is CASTEGQGPYEQYF. CDR3 in DNA: TGTGCCAGTACGGAGGGACAGGGACCCTACGAGCAGTACTTC.

The CDR3 DNA sequence: TGTGCCAGCAGCCCAAATCCGGGCACAGATACGCAGTATTTT. Residues: CASSPNPGTDTQYF. The chain couples TRBV7-2 to TRBJ2-3; no definite D call. Trimming stripped 5 bases from V and 1 base from J, with 10 bases between. The CDR3 has 14 amino acids. The germline CDR1 and CDR2 sequences are SGHTA and FQGNSA. Filled out from reference TRBV7-2 and TRBJ2-3, the complete variable domain reads GAGVSQSPSNKVTEKGKDVELRCDPISGHTALYWYRQSLGQGLEFLIYFQGNSAPDKSGLPSDRFSAERTGGSVSTLTIQRTQQEDSAVYLCASSPNPGTDTQYFGPGTRLTVL.

The genes are TRBV6-2 or TRBV6-3 and TRBJ2-1, with 14 bases fitting TRBD2. The CDR3 contains 16 residues. Germline loops: CDR1 MNHEY, CDR2 SVGEGT. The V gene end was trimmed by 4 bases and the J gene end by 9 bases; junction bases not matched to a gene: 8. CDR3 in amino acids: CASSSWGTSGRPEQFF. CDR3 coding DNA: TGTGCCAGCAGTTCATGGGGGACTAGCGGGAGACCTGAGCAGTTCTTC.